The source of this TCR beta chain is a study of blood T cell repertoires in COVID-19. The wider study: The cDNA or gDNA used as material had been derived from T cells, B-cell-depleted T cells, or PBMCs.

Assay used: immunoSEQ multiplex PCR; TCRdb lists only in-frame clones, some missing. The table has 75,000 to 95,000 clones, approximately 90% seen once. V shed 4 bases and J 0 bases; nucleotides not matched to a gene: 5. CDR3 length equals 15 residues. Germline lookup yields CDR1 KGHSH and CDR2 LQKENI. The receptor was derived from a human donor in a cohort sampled during active COVID-19. The chain combines TRBV18 with TRBJ1-1; TRBD1 matches at 7 bases. The sample was peripheral blood. DNA for the CDR3: TGTGCCAGCTCACTCAGACAGGGACTGAACACTGAAGCTTTCTTT. This encodes CASSLRQGLNTEAFF.